This TCR beta chain appears in the sequencing data of a study of OX40 agonist ivuxolimab in advanced cancers. Sequencing used immunoSEQ multiplex PCR; TCRdb keeps in-frame clones, though not all of them. There are about 31,000 clones in the sample; 65% to 90% occur only once, and around 33% lies in the top ten. V was pared by 0 bases and J by 5 bases, with 15 bases between. Germline V CDR1 and CDR2: SGHDT, YYEEEE. The CDR3 sequence is 16 residues long. The chain uses TRBV5-6 and TRBJ2-1; D perhaps matches TRBD1 (7 bases). This receptor was identified in an adult with an advanced solid tumor such as melanoma, head and neck, liver or kidney cancer. The input for sequencing was CD4+ or CD8+ T cells sorted from blood, taken in a trial of the OX40 agonist ivuxolimab. This CDR3 reads CASSLGWRGRDNEQFF. The CDR3, as DNA: TGTGCCAGCAGCTTGGGGTGGAGGGGGCGCGACAATGAGCAGTTCTTC.